The clone carrying this TCR beta chain has only one observation. The antigen remains undetermined. These data come from a study of cytomegalovirus exposure and HLA in healthy donors. The study's findings and limits: Fewer N-insertions than the roughly 600-donor mean were reportedly shown by an Asian-associated ancestry cluster in a later analysis. HLA restriction was apparent for most CMV-associated TCR beta chains in a later analysis.

With 60 Vbeta and 13 Jbeta primers, the PCR was carried out. As handled by the study authors: Later analysis identified tens of millions of unique TCR beta chains, about 10 million shared. Sequenced by immunoSEQ multiplex PCR; TCRdb stores in-frame clones only, minus some. V, J and clone size reflect that table, while D and trimming were determined from the DNA. The sample records 150,000 to 200,000 clones, about 80% being singletons. Germline loops: CDR1 SGHVS, CDR2 FQNEAQ. Trimming pared 1 base from V and 8 bases from J, leaving 6 bases between. The CDR3 totals 12 residues. This TCR derives from a woman aged 60-75 years in good health and CMV-seropositive. The chain combines TRBV7-8 with TRBJ2-1; possible D gene TRBD2, 5 bases. Sequenced material: PBMCs. CDR3 nucleotide sequence: TGTGCCAGCAGCTTAGGGGAGTATGAGCAGTTCTTC. This codes for CASSLGEYEQFF.